The entry below describes one T cell receptor (beta chain). PCR involved 60 Vbeta and 13 Jbeta primers. The table came from immunoSEQ multiplex PCR; TCRdb's copy has only in-frame clones and leaves some out. The sample shows about 98,000 clones, roughly 70% of them seen only once. This sample stems from a study of cytomegalovirus exposure and HLA in healthy donors. CDR1 and CDR2 from the germline V gene are MNHEY and SMNVEV (reference sequence). CDR3 size: 15 residues. V lost 5 bases and J lost 4; bases outside the gene matches: 8. The clonotype was recovered from a man aged 45-60 years in good health and CMV-seronegative. The V and J genes are TRBV27 and TRBJ1-3; TRBD1 matches 7 bases. The sample taken for sequencing was PBMCs. CDR3 DNA sequence: TGTGCCAGCAGTAGGACAGGAGGGCTGGGAAACACCATATATTTT. Translation: CASSRTGGLGNTIYF.